The source of this TCR beta chain is a study of CXCR3-negative and CXCR3-positive naive CD8 T cells. This CDR3 has 16 amino acids. CDR1 and CDR2 from the germline V gene are SQVTM and ANQGSEA. Comment on this clonotype: The target antigen is unknown.

Points from the study as a whole: From TRB CDR3 properties, TCR strength was inferred; surface CD5 did not differ between naive subsets.

UMI-labeled TRB cDNA libraries were prepared by 5' RACE. For each CDR3 protein, TCRdb gives one entry from its re-call of the 5' RACE reads, without DNA. This listing includes 40,000 to 45,000 distinct CDR3 sequences. Sorts performed in triplicate captured 320,000 or so cells each from every CD8+ T cell subset. The sequence came from a human donor in good health. Some clones in this sample may be carry-over from other donors' samples. The chain recombines TRBV29-1 with TRBJ2-7; TCRdb's assignment of TRBD2 cannot be checked, as there is no DNA. Source material: memory CD8+ T cells from blood. This CDR3 reads CSVVFWREVSSYEQYF.